The T cell receptor (beta chain) described here comes from a study of blood T cell repertoires in COVID-19. Overall study: The origin of the acute and convalescent COVID-19 samples was the United States, Italy and Spain. The analysed material was cDNA or gDNA that came from T cells, B-cell-depleted T cells, or PBMCs.

The junction had 1 base not matched to a gene; V was cut back by 3 bases and J by 0 bases. CDR1 MNHEY and CDR2 SMNVEV come from the germline V gene (reference sequence). The CDR3 is 15 residues long. In the authors' methods: Estimated nucleated cell counts came from reference gene primer amplification. Sequencing used immunoSEQ multiplex PCR; TCRdb keeps in-frame clones, though not all of them. V and J calls and clone size are those listed in that table; D and trimming were worked out from the DNA. The sample has over 150,000 clones, roughly nine tenths seen once; the top ten hold approximately 1.1%.

V is TRBV27 and J is TRBJ2-3; 9 positions match TRBD2. This TCR derives from a man aged 25-40 years with acute or convalescent COVID-19. Specimen: peripheral blood. The CDR3 DNA reads as TGTGCCAGCAGTTTCCTAGCGGGAAGCACAGATACGCAGTATTTT. Translated: CASSFLAGSTDTQYF.